These 3 T cell receptor beta chains came from one sample sequenced in a study of cytomegalovirus exposure and HLA in healthy donors. 13 Jbeta primers and 60 Vbeta primers were used for the PCR. Measured with immunoSEQ multiplex PCR; TCRdb has only the in-frame clones, and not every one. The profile shows 100,000 to 150,000 clones, approximately 73% of them singletons. The sequenced sample was PBMCs. These receptors all come from a man aged 55 to 70 in good health and CMV-seropositive.

This clone occurred a few times. One end of the junction is discordant with germline, which a read error may explain. The chain carries TRBV6-1 and TRBJ2-7; 7 positions agree with TRBD1. Germline assignment: CDR1 MNHNS and CDR2 SASEGT. The CDR3 loop spans 11 amino acids. The CDR3 DNA reads TGCTCGACAGGGTATTTTTACGAGCAGTACTTC. It encodes CSTGYFYEQYF.

This clone was observed a handful of times. This chain links TRBV6-5 with TRBJ1-2; D is perhaps TRBD1 (5 bases). The germline V and J ends were trimmed by 2 bases and 2 bases, with 15 bases remaining between them. This CDR3 is 16 amino acids long. Germline assignment: CDR1 MNHEY and CDR2 SVGAGI. CDR3 region: CASSYTLRGFNYGYTF. CDR3 DNA sequence: TGTGCCAGCAGTTACACGCTGCGGGGCTTCAACTATGGCTACACCTTC.

CDR3 nucleotides: TGCGCCAGCAGCTTATCACTTTCCTACGAGCAGTACTTC. This gives the protein CASSLSLSYEQYF. The rearrangement joins TRBV5-1 to TRBJ2-7; D unclear. Germline CDR1 SGHRS, CDR2 YFSETQ. CDR3 size: 13 residues. V gave up 2 bases and J gave up 1 base, with 7 bases separating them.